One and the same sample provided the 3 T cell receptor beta chains below, sequenced in a study of T cells in Graves' hyperthyroidism and ophthalmopathy. Using RNA transcripts as the source, TCR beta CDR3 regions were amplified. The TCR CDR3 was amplified in a first-round RT-PCR using the HTBI primer set. Via MiXCR, TCRdb re-called the multiplex PCR reads, giving one row per CDR3 protein. This table has about 700,000 distinct CDR3 sequences, roughly 46% appearing once. Source material: peripheral blood or thyroid tissue (not recorded which). The receptors derive from an adult man with Graves' disease, either hyperthyroidism or ophthalmopathy (not recorded which).

This clonotype has only a few counts. V and J are TRBV7-9 and TRBJ2-7, with 9 bases that match TRBD1. Trimming cost V 5 bases and J 3 bases; bases outside gene matches: 5. The germline V gene has CDR1 SEHNR and CDR2 FQNEAQ (reference sequence). The CDR3 covers 14 residues. As DNA, the CDR3 is TGTGCCAGCAGCCATGACAGGGGGGACTACGAGCAGTACTTC. This sequence encodes CASSHDRGDYEQYF.

As concerns this clonotype: One end of the junction varies from germline; a read error may be responsible. The CDR3 DNA sequence: TGCGCCAGCAGCCAAGGAGGGGCCCTGGGGGAGACCCAGTACTTC. Translating it yields CASSQGGALGETQYF. This rearrangement joins TRBV7-9 to TRBJ2-5; perhaps TRBD2 as D (6 bases). The CDR3 loop spans 15 amino acids. The V gene's germline CDR1 is SEHNR and CDR2 FQNEAQ (reference sequence). Full variable domain (remainder filled in from reference TRBV7-9 and TRBJ2-5): DTGVSQNPRHKITKRGQNVTFRCDPISEHNRLYWYRQTLGQGPEFLTYFQNEAQLEKSRLLSDRFSAERPKGSFSTLEIQRTEQGDSAMYLCASSQGGALGETQYFGPGTRLLVL.

DNA of the CDR3: TGTGCCAGCGGCCCAGGTGACCTAGCGGGTAGCTCCTACGAGCAGTACTTC. Translation gives CASGPGDLAGSSYEQYF. The chain recombines TRBV7-2 with TRBJ2-7; 8 nucleotides agree with TRBD2. This CDR3 is built from 17 residues. Per germline, CDR1 SGHTA and CDR2 FQGNSA. Germline trimming cut 8 bases from V and 0 bases from J; bases unmatched to any gene: 15.